These 25 T cell receptor beta chains came from one sample sequenced in a study of graft-versus-host responses after intestinal transplantation. TCRdb keeps only in-frame clones here, not all; method: immunoSEQ multiplex PCR. The repertoire holds fewer than 65,000 clones, with 80% to 90% as singletons. These receptors are not linked to any known antigen. The sequences come from unstimulated CD4+ T cells sorted from spleen or lymph node cells, collected before transplant. These receptors were taken from a human donor who was the organ donor for an intestinal transplant.

The V and J genes are TRBV28 and TRBJ1-4; 8 bases are shared with TRBD1. This CDR3 spans 15 amino acids. V lost 4 bases, J lost 10 bases, and 11 bases stayed unmatched. Germline lookup yields CDR1 MDHEN and CDR2 SYDVKM. CDR3 sequence: CASSSPGTGSRKLFF. The CDR3 nucleotides are TGTGCCAGCAGTTCCCCCGGGACAGGATCCCGAAAACTGTTTTTT. Supplemented by reference TRBV28 and TRBJ1-4, the full variable domain reads DVKVTQSSRYLVKRTGEKVFLECVQDMDHENMFWYRQDPGLGLRLIYFSYDVKMKEKGDIPEGYSVSREKKERFSLILESASTNQTSMYLCASSSPGTGSRKLFFGSGTQLSVL.

This clone was counted only a few times. This chain connects TRBV27 to TRBJ2-7; 9 bases align to TRBD1. With V trimmed by 3 bases and J by 0 bases, 24 bases remained unmatched. CDR1 MNHEY and CDR2 SMNVEV come from the germline V gene (reference sequence). The CDR3 extends over 22 amino acids. CDR3 coding DNA: TGTGCCAGCAGTTTCCCCTCTTGGACAGGGGCCCCTTTAAATACAAGCTCCTACGAGCAGTACTTC. Amino acids: CASSFPSWTGAPLNTSSYEQYF.

The rearrangement uses TRBV7-9 and TRBJ2-2; 7 bases line up with TRBD1. The germline gives CDR1 SEHNR, CDR2 FQNEAQ (reference sequence). The junction had 8 bases not matched to a gene; V was cut back by 5 bases and J by 2 bases. The CDR3 is 16 amino acids. CDR3 protein: CASSLRDSLNTGELFF. The CDR3 region has the DNA TGTGCCAGCAGCCTCCGGGACAGCCTAAACACCGGGGAGCTGTTTTTT.

The gene calls are TRBV4-3 and TRBJ2-3; 7 bases are a match to TRBD2. CDR3 length: 17 amino acids. Germline assignment: CDR1 LGHNA and CDR2 YSLEER. The V gene end was trimmed by 0 bases and the J gene end by 5 bases; junction bases not matched to a gene: 11. CDR3 region: CASSQDHQGGIGDTQYF. CDR3 DNA: TGCGCCAGCAGCCAAGATCACCAGGGAGGGATCGGAGATACGCAGTATTTT.

The V and J genes are TRBV11-3 and TRBJ2-2; TRBD1 matches at 7 bases. Germline values: CDR1 SGHNT, CDR2 YENEEA. This CDR3 region has 13 residues. V gave up 3 bases and J gave up 6 bases; unmatched junction bases: 1. The CDR3: CASSLDRSGELFF. CDR3 nucleotide sequence: TGTGCCAGCAGCTTGGACAGGTCCGGGGAGCTGTTTTTT.

This chain connects TRBV9 to TRBJ1-1; 8 nucleotides align to TRBD1. Germline CDR1 is SGDLS and CDR2 is YYNGEE. The CDR3 contains 16 residues. With 4 bases clipped from V and 1 base from J, the junction kept 9 bases outside the gene matches. The CDR3 nucleotides are TGTGCCAGCAGCCGGGGCCTGGGGACAGGGAACACTGAAGCTTTCTTT. Amino acids: CASSRGLGTGNTEAFF.

This clone has only one observation. The CDR3 nucleotides are TGTGCCTGGAGTCTCTTAGGACAGGTCCCTAGCTATGGCTACACCTTC. Its translation: CAWSLLGQVPSYGYTF. The chain employs TRBV30 and TRBJ1-2; 7 positions agree with TRBD1. V lost 2 bases to trimming and J lost 4 bases; unmatched junction nucleotides: 13. CDR1 is GTSNPN and CDR2 is SVGIG in the germline V gene (reference sequence). CDR3 length equals 16 residues.

The genes are TRBV6-5 and TRBJ1-3, with a weak D call TRBD1 (6 bases). The CDR3 runs to 16 residues. Germline assignment: CDR1 MNHEY and CDR2 SVGAGI. V was shortened by 0 bases and J by 0 bases, with 9 bases between the two germline ends. The CDR3 sequence is CASSYSQGFSGNTIYF. The CDR3 coding sequence is TGTGCCAGCAGTTACTCTCAGGGGTTCTCTGGAAACACCATATATTTT.

The V gene is TRBV6-5, the J gene TRBJ2-2, with TRBD1 matching over 10 bases. The CDR3 contains 15 residues. Germline V CDR1 and CDR2: MNHEY, SVGAGI. V shed 7 bases, J shed 4 bases, and the junction held 6 bases outside the gene matches. In DNA, the CDR3 is TGTGCCAGCACCTATGACAGGGGGCGCACCGGGGAGCTGTTTTTT. It yields the protein CASTYDRGRTGELFF.

The chain couples TRBV28 to TRBJ1-2, with a possible D match to TRBD1 (6 bases). CDR1 and CDR2 (germline): MDHEN, SYDVKM. This CDR3 contains 15 residues. Trimming took 5 bases from V and 6 from J, leaving 19 bases between them. This chain's CDR3 is CASSPGGANRNGYTF. The CDR3 DNA follows: TGTGCCAGCAGTCCGGGGGGGGCAAACCGAAATGGCTACACCTTC.

This clone is a singleton in its sample. The gene calls are TRBV27 and TRBJ2-1; tentative D call: TRBD1 (5 bases). Germline CDR1 MNHEY, CDR2 SMNVEV (reference sequence). The CDR3 is 14 residues long. V lost 5 bases, J lost 10 bases, and 18 bases lay in between. The CDR3 loop reads CASSVRTLGHEQFF. The CDR3, as DNA: TGTGCCAGCAGTGTACGGACCCTAGGACACGAGCAGTTCTTC.

This chain connects TRBV7-2 to TRBJ2-1; TRBD2 is a possible D gene (5 bases). Germline lookup yields CDR1 SGHTA and CDR2 FQGNSA. V lost 3 bases and J lost 8, with 20 bases in between. The CDR3 extends over 16 amino acids. CDR3 protein: CASSFAYGGSRDEQFF. As DNA, the CDR3 is TGTGCCAGCAGCTTCGCCTATGGTGGGAGTAGGGATGAGCAGTTCTTC.

V and J are TRBV6-5 and TRBJ1-2; TRBD1 matches at 12 bases. CDR3 length equals 15 residues. Germline V gene data show CDR1 as MNHEY and CDR2 as SVGAGI. Germline trimming cut 0 bases from V and 7 bases from J; bases unmatched to any gene: 3. CDR3 amino acids: CASSYSGQGAGGYTF. Written as DNA, the CDR3 is TGTGCCAGCAGTTACTCGGGACAGGGGGCGGGTGGCTACACCTTC.

This clone was detected once. The V and J genes are TRBV6-1 and TRBJ1-5; 9 bases line up with TRBD1. Germline loops: CDR1 MNHNS, CDR2 SASEGT. V trimming: 6 bases; J trimming: 1 base; junction bases outside the gene matches: 4. The CDR3 runs 15 residues. DNA for the CDR3: TGTGCCAGCAGATCCGGGACAGGGAGCAATCAGCCCCAGCATTTT. Amino acids: CASRSGTGSNQPQHF.

The chain has TRBV11-2 and TRBJ2-3, with TRBD2 identical over 9 bases. Germline V gene data show CDR1 as SGHAT and CDR2 as FQNNGV. The CDR3 spans 15 residues. After removal of 1 base from V and 1 base from J, the junction contained 0 bases not matched to a gene. CDR3 loop: CASSLVAGGTDTQYF. CDR3 in DNA: TGTGCCAGCAGCTTAGTAGCGGGAGGCACAGATACGCAGTATTTT.

This clone was counted between two and nine times. This chain uses TRBV6-5 with TRBJ2-7; the match to TRBD2 covers 8 bases. The CDR3 runs 14 residues. Germline lookup yields CDR1 MNHEY and CDR2 SVGAGI. Trimming took 4 bases from V and 2 from J; bases not matched to a gene: 4. The CDR3 DNA sequence: TGTGCCAGCAGTTCGGGACTAGTTCCCTACGAGCAGTACTTC. Translation gives CASSSGLVPYEQYF.

The rearrangement links TRBV19 to TRBJ1-1, with D perhaps TRBD1 (5 bases). Germline lookup yields CDR1 LNHDA and CDR2 SQIVND (reference sequence). The V end was cut by 5 bases, the J end by 2 bases, with 12 bases between. This CDR3 contains 14 residues. The CDR3 DNA follows: TGTGCCAGTAGTGATGACAGCCGAAACACTGAAGCTTTCTTT. This translates into CASSDDSRNTEAFF.

The rearrangement joins TRBV19 to TRBJ2-7; D is possibly TRBD2 (5 bases). V was shortened by 5 bases and J by 1 base, with 12 bases between the two germline ends. This CDR3 is built from 14 residues. In germline, CDR1 is LNHDA, CDR2 SQIVND (reference sequence). The CDR3 here is CASSLQRESYEQYF. The CDR3 DNA is TGTGCCAGTAGTCTACAGAGGGAATCCTACGAGCAGTACTTC.

CDR3 residues: CASSERGADTEAFF. The CDR3 nucleotides read TGTGCCAGCAGTGAACGCGGGGCGGACACTGAAGCTTTCTTT. This rearrangement joins TRBV6-1 to TRBJ1-1, with D possibly TRBD1 on 5 matching bases. Germline V gene lookup returns CDR1 MNHNS and CDR2 SASEGT. This CDR3 is 14 amino acids long. With 2 bases removed from V and 3 bases from J, the gap between germline ends came to 10 bases.

The rearrangement joins TRBV7-2 to TRBJ1-2; TRBD1 aligns across 10 bases. CDR3 length equals 14 residues. V lost 5 bases, J lost 6 bases, and 6 bases stayed unmatched. Germline values: CDR1 SGHTA, CDR2 FQGNSA. The chain's CDR3 is CASSTTGTGDGYTF. In DNA form, the CDR3 reads TGTGCCAGCAGCACAACCGGGACAGGGGATGGCTACACCTTC.

The chain carries TRBV7-8 and TRBJ2-1; TRBD1 agrees at 9 bases. This CDR3 is 15 amino acids long. The ends lost 5 bases at V and 5 bases at J; junction bases unmatched: 7. Per germline, CDR1 SGHVS and CDR2 FQNEAQ. The CDR3 bases are TGTGCCAGCAGCCGCGCCGGGACAGGGAACAATGAGCAGTTCTTC. This gives the protein CASSRAGTGNNEQFF.

Only a few counts were recorded for this clone. This chain connects TRBV7-2 to TRBJ1-2; 8 bases are shared with TRBD1. V gave up 4 bases and J gave up 5 bases; unmatched junction bases: 6. Germline CDR1 and CDR2: SGHTA and FQGNSA. The CDR3 consists of 14 residues. The CDR3 protein is CASSSDRGEYGYTF. The CDR3 nucleotides read TGTGCCAGCAGCTCCGACAGGGGAGAGTATGGCTACACCTTC.

This clone came up a few times. V gene TRBV30 combines with J gene TRBJ2-7; 10 nucleotides agree with TRBD1. The CDR3 runs 13 residues. The germline CDR1 and CDR2 sequences are GTSNPN and SVGIG (reference sequence). V lost 0 bases and J lost 6; bases outside the gene matches: 2. The CDR3 DNA sequence: TGTGCCTGGAGTGTCGGGACAGGGGCCGAGCAGTACTTC. Protein product: CAWSVGTGAEQYF.

The chain recombines TRBV14 with TRBJ2-7; 14 bases fit TRBD2. Trimming at V came to 2 bases and at J to 5 bases, leaving 8 bases not matched to a gene. Germline CDR1 and CDR2: SGHDN and FVKESK. The CDR3 length is 17 residues. CDR3 in DNA: TGTGCCAGCAGCCAATTGCTCGGACTAGCGGGAGGCCACGAGCAGTACTTC. Its protein is CASSQLLGLAGGHEQYF.

This chain joins TRBV7-8 and TRBJ2-5; a weak D match, TRBD1 (7 bases). V was pared by 2 bases and J by 2 bases, with 21 bases between. The length of the CDR3 is 18 residues. From germline, CDR1 is SGHVS and CDR2 FQNEAQ. The CDR3 here is CASSLNWRQGGLQETQYF. The CDR3 DNA reads TGTGCCAGCAGCTTAAATTGGAGGCAGGGGGGTCTTCAAGAGACCCAGTACTTC.